This TCR beta chain is from a study of human thymus T cells (dated by TCRdb to about 2020). For the study in its entirety: TCR alpha and beta repertoires from fewer than ten infant thymus samples and a few related peripheral blood samples were characterized in the study. The infant donors were roughly 7 to 244 days old, and the cohort included six males and two females. Overall study results and their limits: Highly overlapping thymic TCR repertoires among unrelated individuals were reported in the related research. On average, thymus samples yielded 750,000 to 1,000,000 unique TCRB clonotypes, whereas blood samples yielded around 88,000. Both the thymic and the peripheral blood repertoires appeared to show biased V and J gene segment usage.

Thymus tissue was obtained as surgical resects removed during corrective cardiac surgery. Donors were immunologically healthy infants undergoing open corrective cardiac surgery for congenital heart defects in Finland. Thymocytes were released mechanically from tissue and stored at -70 °C as pellets of roughly 9-31 million cells. A QIAsymphony instrument was used to extract genomic DNA from frozen cell pellets. V is cut by 2 bases and J by 3 bases, and the space between the germline ends is 13 bases. Sequences LNHDA (CDR1) and SQIVND (CDR2) are obtained from the germline V gene (reference sequence). Including cysteine and phenylalanine, the CDR3 has 16 amino acids. Only the CDR3 portion is preserved as DNA: 48 bases, with reading frame beginning at the first base. TCRB and TCRAD loci were amplified from a standardized quantity of quality-controlled genomic DNA using the immunoSEQ multiplex PCR assay. Amplicons spanned the V(D)J region at a length sufficient to cover the CDR3 and identify V and J genes. Amplicon sequencing was performed on an Illumina platform through the commercial immunoSEQ service. For the original study's pipeline: Primer bias and sequencing errors were corrected as previously described, and TCRAD and TCRB were defined on the basis of the IMGT database. Analysis of the repertoires was done with immunoSEQ Analyzer 3.0 and VDJTools and included basic statistics, V/J segment usage, diversity estimates, rarefaction and pairwise overlap. Diversity was estimated using the Chao1, ChaoE, Efron-Thisted, Shannon and inverse Simpson indices, and was also estimated on datasets down-sampled to the size of the smallest sample. Repertoire overlap was determined by strict matching of CDR3 nucleotide sequence, V gene and J gene, and Jaccard-based multidimensional scaling clustering was applied. Imported from immuneACCESS, the table was reduced by TCRdb to in-frame sequences with V and J called. These copies leave out some clones; in studies compared against another copy, an unresolved V gene accounts for under half, and the cause of the remainder is not known. V, J and clone size reflect that table, while D and trimming were determined from the DNA. For this sample there are tens of thousands of clones; around 96% appear just once. The ten largest clones capture approximately 0.03% of the sample.

Comment on this clone: It lacks a known antigen. No quality values exist for individual bases; no much larger clone is one base distant.

The source is a boy in the first two years of life with a congenital heart defect but otherwise immunologically healthy. The chain links TRBV19 with TRBJ2-2, with no confidently assigned D gene. Material: thymus tissue. The DNA sequence is TGTGCCAGTAGTATATTGACCCGAGGCGACACCGGGGAGCTGTTTTTT. The translation is CASSILTRGDTGELFF.